This T cell receptor (beta chain) was captured by sequencing in a study of cytomegalovirus exposure and HLA in healthy donors (dated 2017 in TCRdb). General notes on the study: An earlier analysis of about 530 of the donors reported approximately 300 Gb of sequence data and some 110 million unique TCR beta sequences obtained from roughly 180 million T cells. An early release that covered 640 HLA-typed donors contained approximately 290 gigabases of sequencing data and 85 million to 100 million unique TCR sequences. Of the 398 genotyped donors, 81% were placed in the genetic ancestry cluster associated with self-reported Caucasian donors. The study was designed to test whether signatures of past pathogen exposure could be identified by cataloging public T cell receptors. The study used immunosequencing to profile the T cell repertoires of several hundred subjects and linked those repertoires to cytomegalovirus serostatus. In addition to the first cohort of approximately 670 subjects, a separate validation cohort of approximately 130 different subjects was used. The study combined high-throughput TCR immunosequencing, statistical association of individual TCRs with disease status, and machine learning to predict cytomegalovirus infection status. In a later analysis, previously published TCR beta repertoires from 550 to 750 donors were re-analyzed and high-resolution HLA genotyping was added so that TCR occurrence patterns could be studied. Rather than drawing on any new phenotypic data, the later analysis identified candidate immune exposures from TCR beta sequences and the way those sequences occurred across donors. To decide whether each TCR beta V gene segment behaved as functional or pseudogenic, an earlier analysis of some 580 of the donors relied on high-throughput TCR beta sequencing. Donor age, sex, ethnicity and CMV serostatus were compiled alongside the repertoire data. A later genetic analysis took genome-wide SNP genotypes for about three fifths of the roughly 700 donors and used that subset as a discovery cohort. All discovery cohort repertoires had been generated using a single sequencing platform. HLA typing covered class I and class II loci at four-digit resolution. Typing coverage varied by locus: about 629-640 donors for A, B, C, DRB1 and DQB1; more than 500 for DQA1; approximately 570 for DPA1; 400 to 480 for DPB1. Because of strong linkage in the cohort, roughly five DR-DQ haplotypes were treated as single units for association and clustering. Among some 410 genotyped donors of the cohort, an average of 235,054 unique TCR beta nucleotide sequences were sequenced per donor, 15% to 20% of them non-productive.

Including cysteine and phenylalanine, the CDR3 has 14 amino acids. Of the read, only the CDR3 DNA is kept; its 42 bases are in frame from base 1. V is pruned by 3 bases and J by 8 bases, leaving 9 bases of the junction without a gene match. The germline V gene encodes CDR1 SNHLY and CDR2 FYNNEI. The library was prepared using the immunoSEQ multiplex PCR assay. For the multiplex PCR, a mixture combining 60 forward primers for TCR Vbeta segments and 13 reverse primers for TCR Jbeta segments was used. The CDR3 region of rearranged TCR beta genes was amplified from genomic DNA by a multiplex PCR assay. The amplified TCR beta libraries were sequenced on the Illumina HiSeq System as 87-base-pair reads. On the study's bioinformatics: A later analysis counted about 80 million unique TCR beta chains across the 650 to 700 repertoires, and 10 million to 12 million of these chains were shared by at least two donors. A nearest-neighbor algorithm error-corrected the raw reads and collapsed the reads into unique sequences, merging closely related sequences to remove PCR and sequencing errors. V, D and J gene segments were assigned by aligning CDR3 sequences to IMGT reference sequences. For a sequence to be retained, a match of at least six nucleotides to both a V gene segment and a J gene segment was required. A rearrangement was called productive if the CDR3 had no stop codons and remained in frame with V and J, and every other rearrangement was called non-productive. CDR3 was defined by IMGT convention, running from the second conserved V-encoded cysteine to the conserved J-encoded phenylalanine. The earlier analysis of approximately 590 of the donors excluded any sequence lacking an unambiguous match to a single V gene segment. An earlier analysis of 587 of the donors classified V segments as functional when productive rearrangements were above 56.7% and as segregating when the standard deviation between donors was above 5%. To diagnose cytomegalovirus status from the catalog of TCR beta chain sequences, a statistical classification framework was built. A later analysis assigned V and J genes by comparing TCR nucleotide sequences with IMGT/GENE-DB human TR gene sequences. In a later analysis, CDR3 sequences and most-parsimonious VDJ recombination scenarios were assigned using the TCRdist pipeline. In a later analysis, every TCR beta chain was defined by the combination of its CDR3 amino acid sequence and its V-gene family, and reads without a unique V-gene family were dropped. As a way to deal with suspected cross-contamination and a sequencing artifact, a later analysis dropped approximately 590 nucleotide sequences that were highly shared and had low generation probability. For each public chain, a later analysis derived a clonal expansion index from normalized ranks of inferred template counts within each repertoire. A later analysis computed generation probabilities with a VDJ recombination model fitted to out-of-frame rearrangements, and checked the results against IGoR. In a later analysis, TCR-TCR, TCR-HLA and TCR-CMV co-occurrence was scored with hypergeometric tests, and a repertoire-size bias correction was applied to TCR pairs. A later analysis estimated false discovery rates by permuting HLA or CMV assignments 20 times. In a later analysis, co-occurring TCRs were grouped using DBSCAN, with TCRdist sequence similarity added in when clustering inside HLA-allele-positive subsets. Repertoires with fewer than 30,000 or more than 120,000 public chains were left out of co-occurrence clustering, as were five repertoires with anomalous nucleotide sharing. The clones in this table, taken by TCRdb from immuneACCESS, are in-frame only. Not every clone is retained; where verified, under half of the shortfall comes from an unresolved V gene, and the cause of the rest is unknown. That table supplies the V and J calls and clone size; D and trimming were determined from the DNA. For this sample, the table gives around 140,000 clones. Jointly, the top ten make up about 1.4% of the sample.

Results the study describes overall, beyond this receptor: A cluster of highly shared sequence variants was judged likely to be a technical artifact of the sequencing pipeline. Some IMGT-functional V segments, including TRBV6-2 and TRBV6-3, could not be distinguished by the 87-base-pair reads and were therefore excluded. Compared with equally common non-associated chains, HLA-associated TCR beta chains in a later analysis were more clonally expanded and had lower generation probabilities. When HLA alleles, especially DR and DQ, strongly co-occurred, TCR associations were difficult to assign to individual alleles. Three of the identified cytomegalovirus-associated TCR beta chains were confirmed in vitro to be specific for cytomegalovirus antigens. In a later analysis, some 18,000 TCR beta sequences were associated with specific HLA alleles at a false discovery rate of 0.05. Most CMV-associated TCR beta chains appeared to be HLA-restricted in a later analysis, and the HLA associations seemed to be driven largely by CMV exposure. A total of 150 to 200 TCR beta chains were listed by the study as associated with cytomegalovirus. While some public TCRs were present in many individuals, most TCR sequences turned up only very rarely across donors. Because some donors lacked HLA typing at each locus, the association tests relied only on the typed subset. Because counts were too low, some 16 rarely observed V segments, including chromosome 9 orphons, were excluded from the earlier analysis of around 640 of the donors. In a later genetic analysis, fewer N-insertions in productive TCRs were reported among donors in an Asian-associated ancestry cluster than the approximately 710-donor mean. In this cohort, only TCR beta chains were sequenced, and detectable features were limited by the absence of alpha or paired-chain data. Sequencing depth was assumed to be roughly uniform across donors in the presence/absence analyses, though that assumption may not hold. A further reported finding was that TCR beta sequences accurately predicted the HLA-A and HLA-B alleles for most subjects in the first cohort. The classifier was reported to diagnose cytomegalovirus status with high specificity and sensitivity in both the original cohort and the validation cohort. The authors suggested that the approach could potentially be extended to other disease states and immunological phenotypes. CMV serostatus was the only immune exposure information available for the cohort. Linkage disequilibrium might explain the correlated functional status among segregating V segments, but an unknown experimental factor could not be excluded. In a later analysis, the rate of TCR association differed among HLA loci, with DRB1 alleles having the most associated TCRs and HLA-C alleles having the fewest. According to a later analysis, parvovirus B19, influenza, CMV and Epstein-Barr virus appeared linked to several top co-occurrence clusters. An association between a missense DCLRE1C variant and V-gene and J-gene trimming of TCR beta chains was found in a later genetic analysis and replicated in an independent cohort. In an earlier analysis of approximately 600 of the donors, most TCR beta V segments were observed in productive rearrangements about 90% or about 30% of the time, broadly matching IMGT annotations.

The cohort was made up of about 610 healthy bone marrow donors. All cohort members were sampled while nominally healthy, although unrecorded immune exposures were likely present. The donor tested CMV seronegative and was one of the 352 seronegative cohort members. Each donor provided a peripheral blood sample, and peripheral blood mononuclear cells were used for TCR beta sequencing. Genomic DNA was extracted from the blood cell samples with the Qiagen DNeasy Blood Extraction Kit. Regarding this clone: Its antigen has not been determined.

Recombination joined TRBV2 with TRBJ1-2; 7 of the junction bases match TRBD1. The sequencing input was PBMCs. This sequence originates from a woman between 40 and 50 years old in good health and CMV-seronegative. The CDR3: CASSDLGQTWGYTF. At the DNA level, the sequence is TGTGCCAGCAGTGATCTGGGACAGACCTGGGGCTACACCTTC.